A single TCR beta chain is shown here with its context. Its target is not known. This entry comes from a study of cytomegalovirus exposure and HLA in healthy donors. PCR used 60 Vbeta primers and 13 Jbeta primers. TCRdb keeps only in-frame clones here, not all; method: immunoSEQ multiplex PCR. The sample gives about 40,000 clones, roughly 63% of which show up once; more than 10% is in the top ten. This CDR3 has 14 residues. Germline CDR1 reads SGHDN; CDR2 reads FVKESK. V was cut by 2 bases and J by 8 bases, with 13 bases left in between. Overall study findings and caveats: Follow-up analysis later connected one missense variant in DCLRE1C with trimming of TCR beta V- and J-genes. A later analysis found that most CMV-associated TCR beta chains appeared HLA-restricted. The records held CMV serostatus as the only immune exposure information. 16,951 TCR beta sequences were associated with HLA alleles at 0.05 false discovery rate in a later analysis.

The chain joins TRBV14 to TRBJ2-1; weak D call: TRBD2 (6 bases). This sequence was found in a man aged 60-69 years in good health and CMV-seropositive. The sequencing sample was made of PBMCs. The DNA of the CDR3 is TGTGCCAGCAGCCAACGCCGGGAGTGGGATGAGCAGTTCTTC. This codes for CASSQRREWDEQFF. The variable domain in full, completed from reference TRBV14 and TRBJ2-1, reads EAGVTQFPSHSVIEKGQTVTLRCDPISGHDNLYWYRRVMGKEIKFLLHFVKESKQDESGMPNNRFLAERTGGTYSTLKVQPAELEDSGVYFCASSQRREWDEQFFGPGTRLTVL.